Here is one TCR beta chain with its context. Its cognate antigen is unknown. This entry is derived from a study of long-term antiretroviral therapy in people with HIV. The CDR3 sequence is 13 residues long. Germline CDR1 reads WSHSY; CDR2 reads SAAADI. Trimming removed 8 bases at V and 0 bases at J, with 10 bases between. Assay version v3.0 of immunoSEQ was used, and it was run at survey level. Clones were sequenced by immunoSEQ multiplex PCR, and TCRdb holds only the in-frame ones, with some missing. The repertoire holds approximately 37,000 clones, with roughly 87% as singletons. Study-wide points: Post-ART, diversity grew, though it stayed under transplant donor control levels.

The source is a man between 18 and 35 years old with HIV. The chain links TRBV10-2 to TRBJ1-1; D is perhaps TRBD1 (5 bases). Sample: unsorted PBMCs, taken 1 year after starting antiretroviral therapy. The CDR3 is CASRDSLNTEAFF. The CDR3 DNA follows: TGCGCCAGCCGGGACTCCCTGAACACTGAAGCTTTCTTT.